A selection of T cell receptor beta chains follows, all from one sample in a study of immune evolution from preneoplasia to lung adenocarcinoma. Sequencing used immunoSEQ multiplex PCR; TCRdb keeps in-frame clones, though not all of them. The repertoire consists of around 25,000 clones, with around 74% occurring once and the leading ten covering 5.7%. Sequenced: FFPE invasive lung adenocarcinoma tissue. The source is a person between 55 and 69 years old with invasive lung adenocarcinoma. Some clones in this sample may be carry-over from other donors' samples. The CDR3 runs from the conserved cysteine through the conserved F or W. A D gene is named only where the DNA matches it firmly. Expanded clones get a size class; other rows say once, few or many, or leave the size out.

abundance: few; j_gene: TRBJ2-1; d_gene: NA; v_gene: TRBV6-5; CDR3nt: TGTGCCAGCAGCTCATCCACTAGGCTGTTCTTC; CDR3aa: CASSSSTRLFF
abundance: NA; j_gene: TRBJ1-1; d_gene: NA; v_gene: TRBV12-5; CDR3nt: TGTGCTAGTGGTTTGCATCCGACGAACACTGAAGCTTTCTTT; CDR3aa: CASGLHPTNTEAFF
abundance: medium-sized; j_gene: TRBJ2-7; d_gene: NA; v_gene: TRBV30; CDR3nt: TGTGCCTGGAGCCCCTTGGCAGCACCCTACGAGCAGTACTTC; CDR3aa: CAWSPLAAPYEQYF
abundance: NA; j_gene: TRBJ2-7; d_gene: NA; v_gene: TRBV18; CDR3nt: TGTGCCAGCTCACCAGACAGCTACGAGCAGTACTTC; CDR3aa: CASSPDSYEQYF
abundance: NA; j_gene: TRBJ2-5; d_gene: NA; v_gene: TRBV29-1; CDR3nt: TGCAGCGTTGATCTGGCAGACCGACTCGGGGCCCAGTACTTC; CDR3aa: CSVDLADRLGAQYF
abundance: NA; j_gene: TRBJ2-3; d_gene: NA; v_gene: TRBV7-6; CDR3nt: TGTGCCAGCAGCCCGGGAGTGGGCACAGATACGCAGTATTTT; CDR3aa: CASSPGVGTDTQYF
abundance: NA; j_gene: TRBJ2-3; d_gene: NA; v_gene: TRBV5-1; CDR3nt: TGCGCCAGCAGCCCCAGCACAGATACGCAGTATTTT; CDR3aa: CASSPSTDTQYF
abundance: NA; j_gene: TRBJ2-7; d_gene: NA; v_gene: TRBV11-3; CDR3nt: TGTGCCAGCAGCTTAGAAATAGTTTCGGGGCAGTACTTC; CDR3aa: CASSLEIVSGQYF
abundance: NA; j_gene: TRBJ1-5; d_gene: NA; v_gene: TRBV2; CDR3nt: TGTGCCAGCAGTCCAGACAGCAATCAGCCCCAGCATTTT; CDR3aa: CASSPDSNQPQHF
abundance: NA; j_gene: TRBJ1-5; d_gene: TRBD1; v_gene: TRBV4-2; CDR3nt: TGTGCCAGCAGCCAGGCCGGGACAGGGGTTCAGCCCCAGCATTTT; CDR3aa: CASSQAGTGVQPQHF
abundance: NA; j_gene: TRBJ1-1; d_gene: TRBD1; v_gene: TRBV27; CDR3nt: TGTGCCAGCAGTCTAAACCGCGGGACAGGGGGCTCGGGGACTGAAGCTTTCTTT; CDR3aa: CASSLNRGTGGSGTEAFF
abundance: NA; j_gene: TRBJ2-5; d_gene: TRBD2; v_gene: TRBV7-9; CDR3nt: TGTGCCAGCAGCAGCGTGGAGCGGGGGAAAGAGACCCAGTACTTC; CDR3aa: CASSSVERGKETQYF
abundance: NA; j_gene: TRBJ2-1; d_gene: TRBD2; v_gene: TRBV18; CDR3nt: TGTGCCAGCTTCCGACTAGCGAGATTCTCCTACAATGAGCAGTTCTTC; CDR3aa: CASFRLARFSYNEQFF